This T cell receptor beta chain was observed in a study of control samples from healthy donors and cancer patients. In germline, CDR1 is WSHSY, CDR2 SAAADI. CDR3 length: 14 amino acids. Trimming cost V 7 bases and J 0 bases, with 10 bases left between them. Clones were read by immunoSEQ multiplex PCR, and TCRdb kept only the in-frame ones, dropping some. The data hold 150,000 to 200,000 clones, with around 91% observed a single time. Sequencing was performed on blood. This sequence was found in a woman under 40 in good health. V is TRBV10-2 and J is TRBJ1-5; D is ambiguous. The CDR3 DNA reads TGCGCCAGCACACCCCGGGGTAGCAATCAGCCCCAGCATTTT. Amino acids: CASTPRGSNQPQHF.